The next 28 T cell receptor beta chains were all read from a single sample in a study of T cells in Graves' hyperthyroidism and ophthalmopathy. Amplification of TCR beta CDR3 regions was performed using RNA transcripts as template. The HTBI set primed first-round TCR CDR3 RT-PCR. TCRdb called the multiplex PCR reads again in MiXCR, with one record for every CDR3 protein. The profile shows fewer than 350,000 distinct CDR3 sequences, roughly a fifth of them singletons. The sequenced sample was blood. These receptors came from a woman between 45 and 65 years old with Graves' hyperthyroidism.

This clonotype was counted between two and nine times. The chain carries TRBV4-1 and TRBJ1-1, with 9 bases fitting TRBD1. The CDR3 is 14 amino acids. The V segment lost 7 bases and the J segment 11 bases; nucleotides outside the gene matches: 14. The germline CDR1 and CDR2 sequences are MGHRA and YSYEKL. Here the CDR3 DNA reads TGCGCCAGCAACGATCGCGGGACAGGGCATGACGCTTTCTTT. Its translation: CASNDRGTGHDAFF.

The chain couples TRBV2 to TRBJ2-7; a weak D match, TRBD1 (6 bases). Trimming took off 0 bases at V and 3 bases at J, with 9 bases between the two ends. CDR3 length: 14 residues. The germline V gene encodes CDR1 SNHLY and CDR2 FYNNEI. CDR3 in amino acids: CASSEAGQNYEQYF. CDR3 bases: TGTGCCAGCAGTGAAGCGGGACAAAACTACGAGCAGTACTTC.

The chain carries TRBV4-1 and TRBJ2-7, with D uncertain. In germline, CDR1 is MGHRA, CDR2 YSYEKL. The length of the CDR3 is 17 residues. V lost 2 bases and J 0 bases, leaving 17 bases between the germline ends. CDR3 loop: CASSQPANGLRSYEQYF. CDR3 DNA: TGCGCCAGCAGCCAACCTGCAAATGGGCTCCGCTCCTACGAGCAGTACTTC.

This sequence joins TRBV3-1 and TRBJ2-5; 9 nucleotides agree with TRBD2. The CDR3 is 17 amino acids. Trimming at V came to 0 bases and at J to 5 bases, leaving 10 bases not matched to a gene. Germline-derived CDR1 and CDR2 are LGHDT and YNNKEL (reference sequence). Here the CDR3 reads CASSQEVPGLAGETQYF. CDR3 nucleotides: TGTGCCAGCAGCCAAGAAGTCCCGGGACTAGCAGGGGAGACCCAGTACTTC.

The chain links TRBV4-2 to TRBJ2-5; 10 nucleotides align to TRBD2. Germline V CDR1 and CDR2: LGHNA, YNFKEQ. This CDR3 region has 17 residues. With 1 base clipped from V and 1 base from J, the junction kept 6 bases outside the gene matches. The CDR3 is CASSQGAGGIGQETQYF. The CDR3 DNA reads TGTGCCAGCAGCCAAGGAGCGGGGGGGATAGGCCAAGAGACCCAGTACTTC.

This clonotype occurred many times. This chain connects TRBV28 to TRBJ2-7, with no clear D. The CDR3 contains 12 residues. With 1 base removed from V and 7 bases from J, the gap between germline ends came to 8 bases. Germline loops: CDR1 MDHEN, CDR2 SYDVKM. Written as DNA, the CDR3 is TGTGCCAGCAGTTTATTTCCGCGGGAGCAGTACTTC. This translates into CASSLFPREQYF.

This clonotype was seen many times. V and J are TRBV6-1 and TRBJ2-7; D is possibly TRBD2 (6 bases). CDR3 size: 16 residues. Trimming took off 2 bases at V and 2 bases at J, with 16 bases between the two ends. Germline values: CDR1 MNHNS, CDR2 SASEGT. The CDR3 is CASSEMGGGYPYEQYF. CDR3 nucleotide sequence: TGTGCCAGCAGTGAAATGGGGGGAGGCTACCCCTACGAGCAGTACTTC.

This clonotype appeared a few times. The CDR3 loop reads CASPLSTGELFF. The CDR3 region has the DNA TGCGCCAGCCCCCTGTCTACCGGGGAGCTGTTTTTT. The chain employs TRBV5-1 and TRBJ2-2; D not resolved. CDR1 and CDR2 from the germline V gene are SGHRS and YFSETQ. Deletions cut 7 bases from V and 5 bases from J, with 9 bases between. The CDR3 covers 12 residues. The full variable domain, its missing parts supplied by reference TRBV5-1 and TRBJ2-2, is KAGVTQTPRYLIKTRGQQVTLSCSPISGHRSVSWYQQTPGQGLQFLFEYFSETQRNKGNFPGRFSGRQFSNSRSEMNVSTLELGDSALYLCASPLSTGELFFGEGSRLTVL.

This clonotype was recorded at least ten times. The CDR3 is CASSQAGWTEAFF. The DNA of the CDR3 is TGTGCCAGCAGCCAAGCGGGGTGGACTGAAGCTTTCTTT. The rearrangement links TRBV3-1 to TRBJ1-1; D is undetermined. The CDR3 length is 13 residues. The V gene lost 1 base and the J gene lost 5 bases, with 8 bases spanning the gap. Germline CDR1 and CDR2: LGHDT and YNNKEL (reference sequence).

The chain employs TRBV20-1 and TRBJ2-1; TRBD1 or TRBD2 may be the D gene (5 bases each). The CDR3 length is 14 residues. The V and J ends lost 6 bases and 9 bases respectively, with 21 bases between them. The germline V gene encodes CDR1 DFQATT and CDR2 SNEGSKA (reference sequence). Written as DNA, the CDR3 is TGCAGTGCAATTCCGGGACCGGAGCGTGGTGAGCAGTTCTTC. Its translation: CSAIPGPERGEQFF.

In its sample, this clonotype was seen a few times. The junction differs from germline at one of its ends, possibly a read error. J is TRBJ2-7 and V is TRBV7-7; D is uncertain. CDR3 size: 16 residues. The V gene's germline CDR1 is SSHAT and CDR2 FNYEAQ (reference sequence). The chain's CDR3 is CASSDGPSSGSYEQYF. In nucleotides, the CDR3 is TGTGCTAGCAGCGACGGTCCCTCCAGTGGGTCCTACGAGCAGTACTTC.

This clonotype was seen ten or more times. CDR3 nucleotides: TGCAGTGCTAGCGCTAGCGGGGGCGAGACCCAGTACTTC. It codes for CSASASGGETQYF. The genes are TRBV20-1 and TRBJ2-5; 10 nucleotides line up with TRBD2. The trim removed 3 bases at V and 5 bases at J, leaving 3 bases unmatched. This CDR3 is built from 13 residues. Germline V CDR1 and CDR2: DFQATT, SNEGSKA (reference sequence).

This clonotype was detected only a few times. This chain connects TRBV28 to TRBJ2-3, with 10 bases aligning to TRBD2. This CDR3 region has 16 residues. Looked up from germline, CDR1 is MDHEN and CDR2 is SYDVKM. With 5 bases clipped from V and 5 bases from J, the junction kept 10 bases outside the gene matches. DNA of the CDR3: TGTGCCAGCAGTCCCTGGGAGCGGGAGGGCCAAGATACGCAGTATTTT. It encodes CASSPWEREGQDTQYF.

This clonotype was observed at least ten times. This sequence joins TRBV3-1 and TRBJ1-4; D is perhaps TRBD1 (5 bases). In germline, CDR1 is LGHDT, CDR2 YNNKEL (reference sequence). This CDR3 is 16 amino acids long. The V end was cut by 4 bases, the J end by 1 base, with 13 bases between. CDR3 protein: CASSPAGTRTNEKLFF. The DNA for the CDR3 is TGTGCCAGCAGCCCGGCAGGGACGAGAACTAATGAAAAACTGTTTTTT.

The sample holds many counts of this clonotype. The chain is built from TRBV20-1 and TRBJ2-5; the match to TRBD2 covers 7 bases. Germline lookup yields CDR1 DFQATT and CDR2 SNEGSKA (reference sequence). V gave up 6 bases and J gave up 2 bases; unmatched junction bases: 9. The CDR3 has 14 amino acids. This CDR3 reads CSAEPLAGQETQYF. As DNA, the CDR3 is TGCAGTGCAGAACCTTTAGCGGGTCAAGAGACCCAGTACTTC.

The sample holds many counts of this clonotype. The chain is built from TRBV3-1 and TRBJ2-7, with 10 positions matching TRBD1. The ends lost 5 bases at V and 0 bases at J; junction bases unmatched: 13. The CDR3 covers 18 residues. Germline CDR1 LGHDT, CDR2 YNNKEL (reference sequence). This chain's CDR3 is CASSLRFGGQGFSYEQYF. The CDR3 nucleotides read TGTGCCAGCAGCTTACGTTTTGGGGGACAGGGGTTCTCCTACGAGCAGTACTTC.

This clonotype was detected many times. The chain links TRBV5-1 to TRBJ2-1; the match to TRBD1 covers 9 bases. The CDR3 sequence is 15 residues long. Germline assignment: CDR1 SGHRS and CDR2 YFSETQ. The trim removed 2 bases at V and 3 bases at J, leaving 3 bases unmatched. CDR3 bases: TGCGCCAGCAGCTTCCGGACAGGGGTCTACAATGAGCAGTTCTTC. Translated, it gives CASSFRTGVYNEQFF.

This clonotype was observed a few times. The chain is built from TRBV7-3 and TRBJ1-5; no clear D gene. The V end lost 7 bases, the J end lost 0 bases, and 13 bases lay between the germline ends. Per the germline V gene, CDR1 is SGHTA and CDR2 is FQGTGA. The CDR3 consists of 15 residues. Here the CDR3 DNA reads TGTGCCAGCATCCTCTTCAGCGATAGCAATCAGCCCCAGCATTTT. Translation: CASILFSDSNQPQHF. The full variable domain, completed using reference TRBV7-3 and TRBJ1-5, is GAGVSQTPSNKVTEKGKYVELRCDPISGHTALYWYRQSLGQGPEFLIYFQGTGAADDSGLPNDRFFAVRPEGSVSTLKIQRTERGDSAVYLCASILFSDSNQPQHFGDGTRLSIL.

This clonotype was picked up many times. The V gene is TRBV11-3, the J gene TRBJ2-2; D might be TRBD2 (6 bases). Trimming removed 4 bases from V and 2 bases from J, with 14 bases in between. From germline, CDR1 is SGHNT and CDR2 YENEEA. The CDR3 is made up of 16 amino acids. The CDR3 DNA follows: TGTGCCAGCAGCTCCTCCGGGACTGTAAACACCGGGGAGCTGTTTTTT. Translated: CASSSSGTVNTGELFF.

This clonotype was seen ten or more times. The chain couples TRBV28 to TRBJ2-1, with 8 positions matching TRBD2. The CDR3 runs to 15 residues. CDR1 and CDR2 from the germline V gene are MDHEN and SYDVKM. V lost 5 bases and J lost 5; bases outside the gene matches: 8. CDR3 amino acids: CASSRLAGIHNEQFF. CDR3 in DNA: TGTGCCAGCAGTCGTTTAGCGGGAATACACAATGAGCAGTTCTTC.

This clonotype appeared many times. The chain couples TRBV28 to TRBJ1-5, with TRBD1 as a possible D gene (6 bases). The V gene's germline CDR1 is MDHEN and CDR2 SYDVKM. CDR3 length: 15 amino acids. The V end was cut by 4 bases, the J end by 2 bases, with 12 bases between. Here the CDR3 DNA reads TGTGCCAGCAGTTCTTGGGGGCGAGGCAATCAGCCCCAGCATTTT. Amino acid sequence: CASSSWGRGNQPQHF.

This clonotype was counted ten times or more. Written as DNA, the CDR3 is TGCGCCAGCAGCTTGGGTACGCGTACGATCACAGATACGCAGTATTTT. Its translation is CASSLGTRTITDTQYF. The V and J genes are TRBV5-1 and TRBJ2-3; no definite D call. Between the trimmed V and J ends, which lost 0 bases and 2 bases, there was a span of 13 bases. The CDR3 is made up of 16 amino acids. Germline values: CDR1 SGHRS, CDR2 YFSETQ.

This clonotype was recorded a few times. The genes are TRBV4-1 and TRBJ2-3; TRBD2 matches 13 bases. V was pared by 4 bases and J by 4 bases, with 5 bases of the junction left unmatched. This CDR3 has 16 residues. Germline V gives CDR1 MGHRA, CDR2 YSYEKL. This CDR3 is CASSPLGLAGADTQYF. CDR3 DNA: TGCGCCAGCAGCCCACTAGGACTAGCGGGAGCAGATACGCAGTATTTT.

This clonotype was counted between two and nine times. The rearrangement uses TRBV7-3 and TRBJ2-7, with D perhaps TRBD1 (7 bases). The germline CDR1 and CDR2 sequences are SGHTA and FQGTGA. V was cut by 4 bases and J by 6 bases, with 10 bases left in between. The CDR3 has 12 amino acids. The DNA of the CDR3 is TGTGCCAGCAGCTCCCAGGGGGGCGAGCAGTACTTC. This encodes CASSSQGGEQYF.

The table lists this clonotype with many counts. The chain carries TRBV7-6 and TRBJ2-3; TRBD2 matches 10 bases. This CDR3 region has 17 residues. Trimming took 0 bases from V and 6 from J; bases not matched to a gene: 9. CDR1 SGHVS and CDR2 FNYEAQ come from the germline V gene. CDR3 in amino acids: CASSLAPTAGGPDTQYF. The CDR3 region has the DNA TGTGCCAGCAGCTTAGCTCCTACAGCGGGGGGGCCTGATACGCAGTATTTT.

The chain uses TRBV11-1 and TRBJ2-3; TRBD2 matches 7 bases. The J segment lost 0 bases and the V segment lost 4 bases, leaving 7 bases of the junction unmatched. Germline lookup yields CDR1 SGHAT and CDR2 FQDESV (reference sequence). The CDR3 is made up of 16 amino acids. The CDR3 here is CASSSGGGASTDTQYF. The DNA for the CDR3 is TGTGCCAGCAGCTCCGGGGGAGGGGCGAGCACAGATACGCAGTATTTT.

This clonotype was seen a few times. The rearrangement joins TRBV5-5 to TRBJ1-5, with 10 bases identical to TRBD1. The germline V gene has CDR1 SGHKS and CDR2 YYEKEE (reference sequence). The CDR3 spans 15 residues. Losses at the gene ends were 4 bases for V and 5 bases for J; bases not matched to a gene: 6. The CDR3 DNA reads as TGTGCCAGCAGCCGGACAGGGGGTTGGGATCAGCCCCAGCATTTT. Translated, it gives CASSRTGGWDQPQHF.

The V gene is TRBV30, the J gene TRBJ1-2, with no clear D. With 8 bases removed from V and 6 bases from J, the gap between germline ends came to 19 bases. Germline loops: CDR1 GTSNPN, CDR2 SVGIG (reference sequence). This CDR3 spans 13 amino acids. The CDR3 sequence: CAAPERGGHGYTF. DNA of the CDR3: TGTGCCGCCCCGGAGCGGGGAGGGCATGGCTACACCTTC.